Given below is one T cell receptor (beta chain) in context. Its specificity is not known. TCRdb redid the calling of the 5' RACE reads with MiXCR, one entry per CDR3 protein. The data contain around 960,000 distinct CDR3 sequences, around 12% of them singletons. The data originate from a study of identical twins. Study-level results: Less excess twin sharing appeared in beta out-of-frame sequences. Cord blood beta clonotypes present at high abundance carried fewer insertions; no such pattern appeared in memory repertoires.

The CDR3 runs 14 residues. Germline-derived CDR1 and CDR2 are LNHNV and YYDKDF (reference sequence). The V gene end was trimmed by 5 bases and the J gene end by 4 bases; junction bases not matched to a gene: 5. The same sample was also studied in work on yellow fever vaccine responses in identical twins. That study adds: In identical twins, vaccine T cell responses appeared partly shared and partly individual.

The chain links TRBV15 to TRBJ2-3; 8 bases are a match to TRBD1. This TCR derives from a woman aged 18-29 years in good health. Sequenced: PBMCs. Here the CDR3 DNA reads TGTGCCACCAGCTTGGACAGGGTGCCAGATACGCAGTATTTT. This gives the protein CATSLDRVPDTQYF.